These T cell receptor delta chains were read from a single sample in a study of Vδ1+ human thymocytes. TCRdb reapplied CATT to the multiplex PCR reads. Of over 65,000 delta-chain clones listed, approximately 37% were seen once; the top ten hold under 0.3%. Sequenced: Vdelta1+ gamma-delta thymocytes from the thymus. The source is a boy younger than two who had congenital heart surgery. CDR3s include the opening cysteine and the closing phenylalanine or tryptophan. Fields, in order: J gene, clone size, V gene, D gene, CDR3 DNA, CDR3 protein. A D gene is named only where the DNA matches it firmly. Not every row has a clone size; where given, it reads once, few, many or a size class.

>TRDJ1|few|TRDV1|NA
TGTGCTCTTGGGGAAGGAGCGCGCCTGGGGCCCGGGGACACCGATAAACTCATCTTT
CALGEGARLGPGDTDKLIF
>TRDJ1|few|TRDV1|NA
TGTGCTCTTGGCTTAATGGGGCTGTACACCGATAAACTCATCTTT
CALGLMGLYTDKLIF
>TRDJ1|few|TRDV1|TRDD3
TGTGCTCTTGGGGAACTACTGGGGGACCACACATCCCGGCACACCGATAAACTCATCTTT
CALGELLGDHTSRHTDKLIF
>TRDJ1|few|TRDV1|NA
TGTGCTCTTGGGGACGGCGATCCCCCACCGAGGTACACCGATAAACTCATCTTT
CALGDGDPPPRYTDKLIF
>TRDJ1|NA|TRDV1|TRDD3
TGTGCTCTTGGGGAACGGATTGCTAAAAGGAGTGGGGATACGCGGGGGTACACCGATAAACTCATCTTT
CALGERIAKRSGDTRGYTDKLIF
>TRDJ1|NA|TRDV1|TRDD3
TGTGCTCTTGGGGTCCAAGGAGGGTTACCGTACTGGGGGAACGCCTACACCGATAAACTCATCTTT
CALGVQGGLPYWGNAYTDKLIF
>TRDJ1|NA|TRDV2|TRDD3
TGTGCCTCAGGCTTCCTACTCTGGGGGATACGTAAACTCATCTTT
CASGFLLWGIRKLIF
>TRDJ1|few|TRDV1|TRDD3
TGTGCTCTTGGGGACCTGCCCTTCCTACGGGCTGGGGGATACGGGAAACTCATCTTT
CALGDLPFLRAGGYGKLIF
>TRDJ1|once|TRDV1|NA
TGTGCTCTTGGGCCCGTAGGGTACACCGATAAACTCATCTTT
CALGPVGYTDKLIF
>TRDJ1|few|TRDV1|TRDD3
TGTGCTCTTGGGACCATTGAACGTTCCTACTGGGGGATACGGTACACCGATAAACTCATCTTT
CALGTIERSYWGIRYTDKLIF
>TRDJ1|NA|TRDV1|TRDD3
TGTGCTCTTGGGGCCCCCTGCTCCACTGACTGGGGGCGGCCGTCAACCGATCACACCGATAAACTCATCTTT
CALGAPCSTDWGRPSTDHTDKLIF
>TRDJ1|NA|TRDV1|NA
TGTGCTCTTGGGGAAGTGTTATTGGGTTTGTCTCTACAGTTAGATAAACTCATCTTT
CALGEVLLGLSLQLDKLIF
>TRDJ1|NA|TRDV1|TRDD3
TGTGCTCTTGGGGAACGGCCTCGAGGGCTGGGGGATGGATCCGATAAATTCATCTTT
CALGERPRGLGDGSDKFIF
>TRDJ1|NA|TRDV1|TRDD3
TGTGCTCTTGGGGAACGTGGATCACCCGTCTGGGGGATCCTACTCGCTCAGTACACCGATAAACTCATCTTT
CALGERGSPVWGILLAQYTDKLIF
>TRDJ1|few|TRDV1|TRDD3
TGTGCTCTTGGGGAACCCTCCCTACTGGGGGTCCGTTACACCGATAAACTCATCTTT
CALGEPSLLGVRYTDKLIF
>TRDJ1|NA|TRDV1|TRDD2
TGTGCTCTTGGGGAACTCCCGCGGCCTTCCTACGTAGTTCCGCGCGCCGATAAACTCATCTTT
CALGELPRPSYVVPRADKLIF
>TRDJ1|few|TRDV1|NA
TGTGCTCTTGGGGTTTTGGCAGGCCTTCCGCCGAAAAAGGGGGTCACGTACACCGATAAACTCATCTTT
CALGVLAGLPPKKGVTYTDKLIF
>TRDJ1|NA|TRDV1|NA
TGTGCTCTTGGGGAACTCGTTCCTGAGGGGCGGACGTATAAACTCATCTTT
CALGELVPEGRTYKLIF
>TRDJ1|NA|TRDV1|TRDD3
TGTGCTCTTGGGGAACCCAGGGTTCCTGAGTACTGGGGGATACCCGACCACACCGATAAACTCATCTTT
CALGEPRVPEYWGIPDHTDKLIF
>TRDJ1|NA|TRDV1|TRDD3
TGTGCTCTTGGGGAAGCCTCAGTACTGGGGGACGACGATAAACTCATCTTT
CALGEASVLGDDDKLIF
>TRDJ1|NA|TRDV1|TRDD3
TGTGCTCTTGGGGAACTAGAATATGGGGACGGGGGTTTTTGGGGGACGATGCTGAGCACCGATAAACTCATCTTT
CALGELEYGDGGFWGTMLSTDKLIF
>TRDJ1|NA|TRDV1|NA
TGTGCTCTTGGGGAACTAATTTCCTCCAAACTCATCTTT
CALGELISSKLIF
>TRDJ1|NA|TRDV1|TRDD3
TGTGCTCTTGGGGAATTTTCTTCCTCCTGGGGGATACACAATTTCGATAAACTCATCTTT
CALGEFSSSWGIHNFDKLIF
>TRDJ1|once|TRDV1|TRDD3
TGTGCTCTTGGGGAACTTCTTCCTCCCCCCCAGCAACTGGGGGCTCCCGATAAACTCATCTTT
CALGELLPPPQQLGAPDKLIF
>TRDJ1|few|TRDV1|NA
TGTGCTCTTGGGGATCCCTTCACAGGCGGTAAACTCATCTTT
CALGDPFTGGKLIF
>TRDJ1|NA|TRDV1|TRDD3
TGTGCTCTTGGGGAACTATGCGGTAGCAAGGGATACGCGAACACCGATAAACTCATCTTT
CALGELCGSKGYANTDKLIF
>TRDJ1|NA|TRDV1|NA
TGTGCTCTTGGGGACCCCTGGGACCTACCCACCGATAAACTCATCTTT
CALGDPWDLPTDKLIF
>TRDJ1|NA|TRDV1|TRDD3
TGTGCTCTTTACCTACGGTGCCTGGTTCCTCTGGGGGATACCCACACCGATAAACTCATCTTT
CALYLRCLVPLGDTHTDKLIF
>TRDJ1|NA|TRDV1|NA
TGTGCTCTTGGGGAATCCCGCCTGGGGAGGTACACCGATAAACTCATCTTT
CALGESRLGRYTDKLIF
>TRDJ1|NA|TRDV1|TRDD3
TGTGCTCTTGGGGAACCTACTCCTGGGGGATACGCGGATAAACTCATCTTT
CALGEPTPGGYADKLIF
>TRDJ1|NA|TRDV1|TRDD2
TGTGCTCTTGGGGAACTGCCTTCCTGCTACACCGGTAAACTCATCTTT
CALGELPSCYTGKLIF
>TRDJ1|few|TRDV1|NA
TGTGCTCTTGGGGGGCACTCCCTTTCCCTGGTGCGATATTCGGATAAATTGTACACCGATAAACTCATCTTT
CALGGHSLSLVRYSDKLYTDKLIF
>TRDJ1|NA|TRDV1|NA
TGTGCTCTTGGGGAAAGCCAACTACGGGAGATACGCCAACTTCGGATAAAACTCATCTTT
CALGESQLREIRQLRIKLIF
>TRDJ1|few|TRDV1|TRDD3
TGTGCTCTTGGGGAAAATCACTGGGGGATCCTACGGTACACCGATAAACTCATCTTT
CALGENHWGILRYTDKLIF
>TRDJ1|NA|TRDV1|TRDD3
TGTGCTCTTGGGGATCCATACGACTGGGGGATACCCCGGCTACACACCGATAAACTCATCTTT
CALGDPYDWGIPRLHTDKLIF
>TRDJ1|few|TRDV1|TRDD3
TGTGCTCTTGGGGAAACCGAACCGTGGGGGATAAAAGGCACCGATAAACTCATCTTT
CALGETEPWGIKGTDKLIF
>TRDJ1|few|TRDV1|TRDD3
TGTGCTCTTGGCCTCGGTTGGGGGATAGCTCACCCCGATAAACTCATCTTT
CALGLGWGIAHPDKLIF
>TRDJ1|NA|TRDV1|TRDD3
TGTGCTCTTGGGGAACCGTTACCATTCTTCCGACTACTGGGGGATATCGGCACCGATAAACTCATCTTT
CALGEPLPFFRLLGDIGTDKLIF
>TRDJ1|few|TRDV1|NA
TGTGCTCTTGGGGAAAATTATTCCGGGAGTAAGTACACCGATAAACTCATCTTT
CALGENYSGSKYTDKLIF
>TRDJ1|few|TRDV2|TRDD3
TGTGCCTGTGACGTCTGGGGGATACTCTTCTACACCGATAAACTCATCTTT
CACDVWGILFYTDKLIF
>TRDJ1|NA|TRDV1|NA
TGTGCTGTTGGGGACCACTCCACGAAAGGGGGGACACATCCGTACTTTTATAAACTCATCTTT
CAVGDHSTKGGTHPYFYKLIF
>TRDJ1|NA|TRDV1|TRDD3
TGTGCTCTTGGGGAACTAGTAACTGGGGGATACGAAAAGTACACCGATAAACTCATCTTT
CALGELVTGGYEKYTDKLIF
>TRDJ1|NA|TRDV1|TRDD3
TGTGCTCTTGGGGAACTTATACCGATCCCCTGGGGATACAGGGACACCGATAAACTCATCTTT
CALGELIPIPWGYRDTDKLIF
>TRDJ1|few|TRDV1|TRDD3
TGTGCTCTTGGGGAACTCTCTACCACTGGGGGATACCGCACCGATAAACTCATCTTT
CALGELSTTGGYRTDKLIF
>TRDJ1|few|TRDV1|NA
TGTGCTCTTGGGGACCTACGCTTCGGACCCCTGGGAATACGTGACGCCGATAAACTCATCTTT
CALGDLRFGPLGIRDADKLIF
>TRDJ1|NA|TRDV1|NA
TGTGCTCTTGGGGTCCCTCTTCCCTTCGACGGTACCAAACTCATCTTT
CALGVPLPFDGTKLIF
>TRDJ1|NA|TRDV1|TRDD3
TGTGCTCTTGGTCCCGGAGACTGGGGGACCTGGTACACCGATAAACTCATCTTT
CALGPGDWGTWYTDKLIF
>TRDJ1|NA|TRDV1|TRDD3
TGTGCTCTTGGGGACCCCCCCCGAGGGAGGGGGATACGCGGGAGGGAGGAACTCATCTTT
CALGDPPRGRGIRGREELIF
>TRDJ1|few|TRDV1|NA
TGTGCTCTTGGGGAAACGGCTCCCACGGGGTATTCGAAACTCATCTTT
CALGETAPTGYSKLIF
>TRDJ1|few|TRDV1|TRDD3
TGTGCTCTTGGGGAACGACGGGGTACTGGGGGACTACGCCGTTCCACCGATAAACTCATCTTT
CALGERRGTGGLRRSTDKLIF
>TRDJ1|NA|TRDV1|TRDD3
TGTGCTCTTGGGGAACCCCGGTGGGGGTTACTGGGGGGCCCGTACACCGATAAACTCATCTTT
CALGEPRWGLLGGPYTDKLIF
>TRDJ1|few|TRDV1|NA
TGTGCTCTTGGGGAACTCCTCCGTTCCACCGATAAACTCATCTTT
CALGELLRSTDKLIF